These 27 T cell receptor beta chains were all obtained from the same sample, sequenced in a study of memory CD8 T cells in hepatitis C reinfection. Only in-frame clones appear in the TCRdb table, and some are missing; sequencing was by immunoSEQ multiplex PCR. The sample shows 44,000 or so clones, roughly 90% of them seen only once. Sample time point: peak reinfection, 3 to 8 weeks after reinfection detection. No in vitro expansion preceded TCR sequencing of the sorted cells. Sequencing was done on a sample of naive CD8+ T cells sorted from blood. Source of these receptors: a young man with hepatitis C virus infection.

The chain carries TRBV11-2 and TRBJ1-4; D call uncertain. The germline V gene encodes CDR1 SGHAT and CDR2 FQNNGV. Trimming took 4 bases from V and 7 from J, leaving 4 bases between them. The length of the CDR3 is 11 residues. CDR3 bases: TGTGCCAGCAGCTCGGGTGAAAAACTGTTTTTT. It is translated as CASSSGEKLFF.

The rearrangement links TRBV27 to TRBJ2-5; 12 bases map to TRBD2. Unmatched junction bases numbered 14, after V lost 3 bases and J lost 3 bases. The CDR3 has 19 amino acids. CDR1 is MNHEY and CDR2 is SMNVEV in the germline V gene (reference sequence). The CDR3, as DNA: TGTGCCAGCAGTTTTCGGGGGACTAGCGGGTTGAGGGGAGAAGAGACCCAGTACTTC. Amino acids: CASSFRGTSGLRGEETQYF.

On this clone itself: Germline and junction disagree at one end, which may indicate a read error. The chain links TRBV7-8 to TRBJ2-7; 7 nucleotides line up with TRBD2. Germline CDR1 reads SGHVS; CDR2 reads FQNEAQ. CDR3 length equals 14 residues. The CDR3 DNA follows: TGTGCCAGCAGCTTAGTGGGGACTACCTACGGGCAGTACTTC. Translating it yields CASSLVGTTYGQYF. Supplemented by reference TRBV7-8 and TRBJ2-7, the full variable domain reads GAGVSQSPRYKVAKRGQDVALRCDPISGHVSLFWYQQALGQGPEFLTYFQNEAQLDKSGLPSDRFFAERPEGSVSTLKIQRTQQEDSAVYLCASSLVGTTYGQYFGPGTRLTVT.

The table lists this clone with a few counts. This chain connects TRBV5-4 to TRBJ1-4; TRBD1 matches at 11 bases. Germline lookup yields CDR1 SGHNT and CDR2 YYREEE (reference sequence). V gave up 1 base and J gave up 7 bases; unmatched junction bases: 3. CDR3 length: 15 amino acids. The CDR3 DNA follows: TGTGCCAGCAGCTTGCGAGGGACAGGGGGTGAAAAACTGTTTTTT. This codes for CASSLRGTGGEKLFF.

The chain links TRBV7-9 to TRBJ2-1; possible D gene TRBD2, 6 bases. Trimming removed 3 bases at V and 1 base at J, with 13 bases between. CDR1 is SEHNR and CDR2 is FQNEAQ in the germline V gene (reference sequence). This CDR3 has 16 residues. The CDR3 nucleotides read TGTGCCAGCAGCTTCCCTTCCGCGGGATCCTACAATGAGCAGTTCTTC. Its protein product is CASSFPSAGSYNEQFF. Drawing the rest from reference TRBV7-9 and TRBJ2-1, the complete variable domain is DTGVSQNPRHKITKRGQNVTFRCDPISEHNRLYWYRQTLGQGPEFLTYFQNEAQLEKSRLLSDRFSAERPKGSFSTLEIQRTEQGDSAMYLCASSFPSAGSYNEQFFGPGTRLTVL.

CDR3 DNA sequence: TGCGCCAGCAGTTGGGGGGACGACGGGAACACTGAAGCTTTCTTT. Translating it yields CASSWGDDGNTEAFF. This chain links TRBV5-1 with TRBJ1-1; possibly TRBD1 for D (5 bases). The CDR3 consists of 15 residues. V gave up 5 bases and J gave up 1 base, with 15 bases separating them. The germline V gene has CDR1 SGHRS and CDR2 YFSETQ.

In the case of this clone: One end of the junction varies from germline; a read error may be responsible. The rearrangement joins TRBV10-3 to TRBJ2-5; D not certain. This CDR3 has 14 amino acids. Germline assignment: CDR1 ENHRY and CDR2 SYGVKD. The CDR3 protein is CAISEEAYQGTQYF. CDR3 nucleotides: TGTGCCATCAGTGAGGAGGCATACCAAGGGACCCAGTACTTC.

This chain uses TRBV6-5 with TRBJ2-1, with 7 positions matching TRBD2. The CDR3 has 14 residues. The junction had 6 bases not matched to a gene; V was cut back by 4 bases and J by 6 bases. Germline CDR1 is MNHEY and CDR2 is SVGAGI. The CDR3 loop is CASSLSGGGNEQFF. The DNA of the CDR3 is TGTGCCAGCAGTTTAAGTGGGGGGGGCAATGAGCAGTTCTTC.

V gene TRBV5-1 combines with J gene TRBJ2-1; 9 positions match TRBD1. There are 15 residues in the CDR3. J was trimmed by 5 bases and V by 0 bases; bases with no gene match: 3. Germline V gene data show CDR1 as SGHRS and CDR2 as YFSETQ. The CDR3 region is CASSLVGTGNNEQFF. CDR3 nucleotide sequence: TGCGCCAGCAGCTTGGTAGGGACAGGGAACAATGAGCAGTTCTTC. The entire variable domain, with the rest obtained from reference TRBV5-1 and TRBJ2-1, is as follows: KAGVTQTPRYLIKTRGQQVTLSCSPISGHRSVSWYQQTPGQGLQFLFEYFSETQRNKGNFPGRFSGRQFSNSRSEMNVSTLELGDSALYLCASSLVGTGNNEQFFGPGTRLTVL.

A few counts support this clone. This chain joins TRBV2 and TRBJ1-1; D is possibly TRBD1 (6 bases). The CDR3 sequence is 14 residues long. Germline V CDR1 and CDR2: SNHLY, FYNNEI. Trimming took 6 bases from V and 4 from J, leaving 15 bases between them. CDR3 residues: CASRVVSGVTEAFF. For the CDR3, the DNA is TGTGCCAGCAGGGTAGTGTCAGGGGTCACTGAAGCTTTCTTT.

This clone was picked up one time. The gene calls are TRBV27 and TRBJ2-1; 10 bases fit TRBD2. The CDR3 length is 16 residues. V lost 9 bases and J lost 6; bases outside the gene matches: 14. Per the germline V gene, CDR1 is MNHEY and CDR2 is SMNVEV (reference sequence). CDR3 region: CASRHLGTSAINEQFF. CDR3 nucleotides: TGTGCCAGTAGACATCTAGGGACTAGCGCGATCAATGAGCAGTTCTTC.

The rearrangement uses TRBV7-3 and TRBJ2-1; D gene uncertain. The CDR3 covers 14 residues. Trimming pared 5 bases from V and 0 bases from J, leaving 8 bases between. The germline gives CDR1 SGHTA, CDR2 FQGTGA. CDR3 in amino acids: CASSPRSSYNEQFF. CDR3 nucleotide sequence: TGTGCCAGCAGCCCTCGGAGCTCCTACAATGAGCAGTTCTTC. Looking up the rest from reference TRBV7-3 and TRBJ2-1 gives the full variable domain: GAGVSQTPSNKVTEKGKYVELRCDPISGHTALYWYRQSLGQGPEFLIYFQGTGAADDSGLPNDRFFAVRPEGSVSTLKIQRTERGDSAVYLCASSPRSSYNEQFFGPGTRLTVL.

V is TRBV28 and J is TRBJ1-1; D gene unclear. Germline CDR1 reads MDHEN; CDR2 reads SYDVKM. V was pared by 5 bases and J by 3 bases, with 4 bases between. The CDR3 consists of 11 residues. CDR3 sequence: CASSLYTEAFF. CDR3 coding DNA: TGTGCCAGCAGTCTCTACACTGAAGCTTTCTTT.

The chain has TRBV4-1 and TRBJ2-3; the D gene is possibly TRBD2 (6 bases). The germline V gene has CDR1 MGHRA and CDR2 YSYEKL. V lost 4 bases and J 2 bases, leaving 16 bases between the germline ends. The CDR3 spans 16 residues. The DNA of the CDR3 is TGCGCCAGCAGCCTAAGGGACTGGGAGGACACAGATACGCAGTATTTT. It specifies CASSLRDWEDTDTQYF.

This chain links TRBV13 with TRBJ2-1; 15 bases match TRBD2. Trimming cost V 6 bases and J 0 bases; bases outside gene matches: 9. CDR1 PRHDT and CDR2 FYEKMQ come from the germline V gene (reference sequence). The CDR3 has 19 amino acids. The CDR3 nucleotides read TGTGCCAGCAGTAGGGGACTAGCGGGAGGCCCAAGCTCCTACAATGAGCAGTTCTTC. It codes for CASSRGLAGGPSSYNEQFF.

The chain couples TRBV6-5 to TRBJ2-7; D gene ambiguous. The CDR3 consists of 13 residues. The germline V and J ends were trimmed by 5 bases and 3 bases, with 11 bases remaining between them. Germline V gene data show CDR1 as MNHEY and CDR2 as SVGAGI. DNA of the CDR3: TGTGCCAGCAGTGAAGAACTGAACTACGAGCAGTACTTC. It yields the protein CASSEELNYEQYF.

The gene calls are TRBV11-2 and TRBJ2-3, with 7 bases aligning to TRBD1. CDR3 length: 14 amino acids. Germline assignment: CDR1 SGHAT and CDR2 FQNNGV. The V gene end was trimmed by 1 base and the J gene end by 5 bases; junction bases not matched to a gene: 3. CDR3 nucleotides: TGTGCCAGCAGCTTAGGGGACAGCGGAGATACGCAGTATTTT. Translation gives CASSLGDSGDTQYF. The entire variable domain, with the rest obtained from reference TRBV11-2 and TRBJ2-3, is as follows: EAGVAQSPRYKIIEKRQSVAFWCNPISGHATLYWYQQILGQGPKLLIQFQNNGVVDDSQLPKDRFSAERLKGVDSTLKIQPAKLEDSAVYLCASSLGDSGDTQYFGPGTRLTVL.

The V and J genes are TRBV5-1 and TRBJ2-3; 7 bases line up with TRBD2. CDR3 length: 15 residues. V was clipped by 0 bases and J by 6 bases; unmatched bases: 7. CDR1 SGHRS and CDR2 YFSETQ come from the germline V gene. The CDR3 region is CASSLGGLVMDTQYF. The CDR3 nucleotides are TGCGCCAGCAGCTTGGGAGGACTAGTTATGGATACGCAGTATTTT.

This chain uses TRBV25-1 with TRBJ2-7; the match to TRBD2 covers 7 bases. This CDR3 has 15 amino acids. V lost 1 base, J lost 1 base, and 4 bases stayed unmatched. Germline V lookup: CDR1 MGHDK, CDR2 SYGVNS. CDR3 sequence: CASSEFEGGSYEQYF. The CDR3, as DNA: TGTGCCAGCAGTGAATTCGAGGGAGGGTCCTACGAGCAGTACTTC.

V gene TRBV7-9 combines with J gene TRBJ1-5; D may be TRBD1 (5 bases). The germline CDR1 and CDR2 sequences are SEHNR and FQNEAQ (reference sequence). Trimming removed 5 bases at V and 4 bases at J, with 9 bases between. The CDR3 is 13 amino acids. The CDR3 bases are TGTGCCAGCAGCCGTGGGGCTAATCAGCCCCAGCATTTT. This translates into CASSRGANQPQHF.

The chain carries TRBV9 and TRBJ2-1, with 9 bases fitting TRBD2. The V gene end was trimmed by 4 bases and the J gene end by 6 bases; junction bases not matched to a gene: 8. The CDR3 loop spans 15 amino acids. The V gene's germline CDR1 is SGDLS and CDR2 YYNGEE. CDR3: CASSLSGSNLNEQFF. DNA of the CDR3: TGTGCCAGCAGCCTTAGCGGGAGCAACCTCAATGAGCAGTTCTTC.

The CDR3 loop is CASSPGPANQPQHF. The CDR3 DNA sequence: TGTGCCAGCAGTCCGGGTCCTGCCAATCAGCCCCAGCATTTT. The chain is built from TRBV6-5 and TRBJ1-5; D remains ambiguous. CDR3 length equals 14 residues. V dropped 5 bases and J dropped 3 bases, with 11 bases sitting between them. Germline assignment: CDR1 MNHEY and CDR2 SVGAGI.

This chain links TRBV7-9 with TRBJ2-1; 7 bases are shared with TRBD2. CDR3 length equals 19 residues. Germline V gene lookup returns CDR1 SEHNR and CDR2 FQNEAQ (reference sequence). V was clipped by 4 bases and J by 0 bases; unmatched bases: 15. CDR3 loop: CASSSSGLADRSSYNEQFF. For the CDR3, the DNA is TGTGCCAGCAGCTCATCCGGTCTAGCGGACCGGAGCTCCTACAATGAGCAGTTCTTC.

This clone has just a few counts. The rearrangement joins TRBV6-1 to TRBJ1-2; no clear D gene. The CDR3 sequence is 13 residues long. Germline CDR1 and CDR2: MNHNS and SASEGT. The V and J ends lost 7 bases and 5 bases respectively, with 14 bases between them. The CDR3 DNA reads as TGTGCCAGCAAAGTGGAGGGATGGTATGGCTACACCTTC. It translates to CASKVEGWYGYTF.

V gene TRBV27 combines with J gene TRBJ2-1; the match to TRBD1 covers 8 bases. The CDR3 covers 13 residues. The V gene end was trimmed by 5 bases and the J gene end by 6 bases; junction bases not matched to a gene: 3. Looked up from germline, CDR1 is MNHEY and CDR2 is SMNVEV (reference sequence). For the CDR3, the DNA is TGTGCCAGCAGTCTACAGGGGGGCAATGAGCAGTTCTTC. This encodes CASSLQGGNEQFF.

The chain combines TRBV27 with TRBJ2-7; D unclear. The CDR3 totals 14 residues. The V end was cut by 0 bases, the J end by 2 bases, with 8 bases between. Germline CDR1 reads MNHEY; CDR2 reads SMNVEV (reference sequence). The DNA for the CDR3 is TGTGCCAGCAGTTTATCCGCGTCGGCCTACGAGCAGTACTTC. Amino acids: CASSLSASAYEQYF.

The chain is built from TRBV19 and TRBJ1-1; D unclear. The CDR3 has 13 amino acids. Trimming removed 9 bases from V and 1 base from J, with 12 bases in between. The germline V gene encodes CDR1 LNHDA and CDR2 SQIVND (reference sequence). The CDR3 is CASPGSGNTEAFF. The CDR3 DNA reads TGTGCCAGCCCCGGTTCCGGGAACACTGAAGCTTTCTTT.